This T cell receptor (beta chain) came from a study of PD-1 blockade in classical Hodgkin lymphoma. Study results and caveats: Partial responders and progressors had significantly lower baseline TCR diversity.

A remark on this clone: Its specificity is unknown.

The germline V and J ends were trimmed by 0 bases and 4 bases, with 10 bases remaining between them. Germline V gene lookup returns CDR1 SGHNT and CDR2 YENEEA. This CDR3 contains 15 residues. Stated time point: cycle 4 day 1 (C4D1), after less than 7 weeks of nivolumab. Brentuximab vedotin exposure varied among the patients, all of whom had relapsed after autologous stem cell transplantation. Applied to thawed PBMCs, magnetic negative selection was the method used to isolate CD8+ T cells. Method: immunoSEQ multiplex PCR; TCRdb's copy keeps in-frame clones and lacks some. The data hold roughly 20,000 clones, with 88% observed a single time.

The chain carries TRBV11-3 and TRBJ2-1; TRBD2 might be the D (6 bases). The sequence derives from a human donor with classical Hodgkin lymphoma. The specimen comprised CD8+ T cells from blood, sampled before the fourth cycle of nivolumab. The chain's CDR3 is CASSLEVGGYNEQFF. The DNA of the CDR3 is TGTGCCAGCAGCTTAGAGGTCGGGGGTTACAATGAGCAGTTCTTC.